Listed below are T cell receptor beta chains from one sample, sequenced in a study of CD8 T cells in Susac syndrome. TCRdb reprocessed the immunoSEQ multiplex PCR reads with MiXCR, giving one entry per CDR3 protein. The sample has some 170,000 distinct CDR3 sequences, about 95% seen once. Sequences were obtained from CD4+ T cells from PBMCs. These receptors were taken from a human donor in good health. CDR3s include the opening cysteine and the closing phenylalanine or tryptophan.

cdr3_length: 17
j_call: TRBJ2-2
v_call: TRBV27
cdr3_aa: CASSSTGTSGDTGELFF

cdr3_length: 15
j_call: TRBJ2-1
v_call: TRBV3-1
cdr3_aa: CASSLGLAGDYEQFF

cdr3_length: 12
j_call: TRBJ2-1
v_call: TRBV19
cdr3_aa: CASSIGRDEQFF

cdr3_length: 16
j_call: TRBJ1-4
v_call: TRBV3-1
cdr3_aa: CASSQDLTGSMEKLFF

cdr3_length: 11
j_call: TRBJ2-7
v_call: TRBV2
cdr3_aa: CASSDTYEQYF

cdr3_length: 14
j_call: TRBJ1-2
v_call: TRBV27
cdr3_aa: CASSLGQGARGYTF

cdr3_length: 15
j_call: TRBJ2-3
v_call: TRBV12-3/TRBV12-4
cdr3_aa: CASSFGTSGTDTQYF

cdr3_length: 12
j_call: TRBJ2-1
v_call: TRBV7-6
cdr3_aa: CASSLTRNEQFF

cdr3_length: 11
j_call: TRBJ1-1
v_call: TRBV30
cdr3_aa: CAWAREGEAFF

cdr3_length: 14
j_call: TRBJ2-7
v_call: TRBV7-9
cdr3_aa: CASSSGTGWDEQYF

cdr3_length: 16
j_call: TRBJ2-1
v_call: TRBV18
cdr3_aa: CASSPPAGGSYNEQFF

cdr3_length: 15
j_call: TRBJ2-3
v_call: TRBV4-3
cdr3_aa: CASSQEGLASDTQYF